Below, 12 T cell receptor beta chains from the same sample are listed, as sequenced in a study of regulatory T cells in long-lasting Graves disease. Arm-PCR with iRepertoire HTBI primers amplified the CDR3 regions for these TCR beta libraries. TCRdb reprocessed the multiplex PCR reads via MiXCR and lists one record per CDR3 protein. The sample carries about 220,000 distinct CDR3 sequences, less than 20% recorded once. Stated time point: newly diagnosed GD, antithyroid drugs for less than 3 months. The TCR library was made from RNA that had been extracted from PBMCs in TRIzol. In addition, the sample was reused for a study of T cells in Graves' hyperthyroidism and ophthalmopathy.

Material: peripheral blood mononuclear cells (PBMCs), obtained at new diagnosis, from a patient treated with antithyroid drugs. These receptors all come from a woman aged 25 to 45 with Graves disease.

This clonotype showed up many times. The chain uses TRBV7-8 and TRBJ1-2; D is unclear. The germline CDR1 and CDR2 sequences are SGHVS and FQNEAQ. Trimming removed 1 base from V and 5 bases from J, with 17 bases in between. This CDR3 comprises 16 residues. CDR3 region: CASSLETLGRWYGYTF. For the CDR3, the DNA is TGTGCCAGCAGCTTAGAAACCCTTGGACGGTGGTATGGCTACACCTTC.

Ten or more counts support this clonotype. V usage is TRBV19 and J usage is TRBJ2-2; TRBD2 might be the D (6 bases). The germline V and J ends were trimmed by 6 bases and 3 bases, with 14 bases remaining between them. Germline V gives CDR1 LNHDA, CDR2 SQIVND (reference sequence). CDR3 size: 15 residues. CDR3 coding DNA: TGTGCCAGTAGCGGGAGTCCCAGGGACACCGGGGAGCTGTTTTTT. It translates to CASSGSPRDTGELFF.

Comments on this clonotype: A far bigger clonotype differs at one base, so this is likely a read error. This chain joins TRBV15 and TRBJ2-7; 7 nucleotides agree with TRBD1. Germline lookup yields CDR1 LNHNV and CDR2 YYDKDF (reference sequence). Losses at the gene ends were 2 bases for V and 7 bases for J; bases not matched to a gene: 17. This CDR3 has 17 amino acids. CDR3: CATSRSEDRLFKNEQYF. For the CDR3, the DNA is TGTGCCACCAGCAGATCCGAGGACAGGTTGTTCAAGAATGAGCAGTACTTC.

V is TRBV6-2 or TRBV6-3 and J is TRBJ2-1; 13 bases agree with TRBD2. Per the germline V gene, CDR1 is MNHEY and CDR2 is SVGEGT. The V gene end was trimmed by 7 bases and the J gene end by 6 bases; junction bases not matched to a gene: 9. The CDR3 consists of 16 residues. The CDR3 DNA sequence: TGTGCCAGCACGGACCCGGGACTAGCGGGATTCAATGAGCAGTTCTTC. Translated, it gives CASTDPGLAGFNEQFF.

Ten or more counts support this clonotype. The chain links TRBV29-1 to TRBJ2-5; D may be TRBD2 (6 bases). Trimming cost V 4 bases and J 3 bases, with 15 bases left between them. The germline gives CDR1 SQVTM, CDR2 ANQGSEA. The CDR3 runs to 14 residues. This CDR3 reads CSVVRARGKETQYF. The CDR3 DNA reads TGCAGCGTTGTACGGGCCCGGGGGAAAGAGACCCAGTACTTC.

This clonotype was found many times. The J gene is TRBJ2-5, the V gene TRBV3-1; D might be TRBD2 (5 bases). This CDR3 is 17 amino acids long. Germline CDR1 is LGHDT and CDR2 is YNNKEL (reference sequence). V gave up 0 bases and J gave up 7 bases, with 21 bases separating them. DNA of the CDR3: TGTGCCAGCAGCCAAGATCCCACCACTGGACCCCGGGGGACCCAGTACTTC. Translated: CASSQDPTTGPRGTQYF.

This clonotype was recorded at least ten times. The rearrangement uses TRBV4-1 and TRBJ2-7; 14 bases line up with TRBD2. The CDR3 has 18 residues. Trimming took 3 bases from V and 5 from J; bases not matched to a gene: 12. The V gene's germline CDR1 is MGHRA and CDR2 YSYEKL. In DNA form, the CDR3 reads TGCGCCAGCAGCCAGGGACTAGCGGGAGCAAGCAAAATAGACGAGCAGTACTTC. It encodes CASSQGLAGASKIDEQYF.

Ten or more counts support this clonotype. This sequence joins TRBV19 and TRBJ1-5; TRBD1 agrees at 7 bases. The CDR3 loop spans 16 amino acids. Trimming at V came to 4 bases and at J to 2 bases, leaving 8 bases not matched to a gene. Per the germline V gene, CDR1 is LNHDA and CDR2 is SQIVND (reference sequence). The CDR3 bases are TGTGCCAGTAGTACCGGAGGGGGCTTCGGCAATCAGCCCCAGCATTTT. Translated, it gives CASSTGGGFGNQPQHF.

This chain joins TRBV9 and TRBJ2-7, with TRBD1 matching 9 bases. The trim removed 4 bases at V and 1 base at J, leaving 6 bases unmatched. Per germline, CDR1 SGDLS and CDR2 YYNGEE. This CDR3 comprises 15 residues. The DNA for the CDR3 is TGTGCCAGCAGCCGCACAGGGGGCGCTTCCTACGAGCAGTACTTC. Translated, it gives CASSRTGGASYEQYF. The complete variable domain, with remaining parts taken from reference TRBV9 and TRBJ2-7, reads DSGVTQTPKHLITATGQRVTLRCSPRSGDLSVYWYQQSLDQGLQFLIQYYNGEERAKGNILERFSAQQFPDLHSELNLSSLELGDSALYFCASSRTGGASYEQYFGPGTRLTVT.

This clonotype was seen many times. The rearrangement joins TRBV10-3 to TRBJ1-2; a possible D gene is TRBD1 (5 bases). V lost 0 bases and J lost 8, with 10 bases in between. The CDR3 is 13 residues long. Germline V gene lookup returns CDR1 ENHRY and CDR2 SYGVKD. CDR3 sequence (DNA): TGTGCCATCAGTGAGTCCTCAAGGGACGGCTACACCTTC. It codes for CAISESSRDGYTF.

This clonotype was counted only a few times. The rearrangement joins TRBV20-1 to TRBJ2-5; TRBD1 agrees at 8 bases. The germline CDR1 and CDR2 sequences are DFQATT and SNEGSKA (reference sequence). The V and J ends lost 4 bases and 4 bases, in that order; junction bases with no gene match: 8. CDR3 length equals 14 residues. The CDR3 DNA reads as TGCAGTGCTATCCGACAGGGGTTGCCAGAGACCCAGTACTTC. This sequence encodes CSAIRQGLPETQYF.

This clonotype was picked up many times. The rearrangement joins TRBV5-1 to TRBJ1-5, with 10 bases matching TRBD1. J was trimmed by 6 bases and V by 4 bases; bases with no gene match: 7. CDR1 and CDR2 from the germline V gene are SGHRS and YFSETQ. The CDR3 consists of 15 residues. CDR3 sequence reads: CASSPGTGVGQPQHF. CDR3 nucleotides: TGCGCCAGCAGCCCTGGGACAGGGGTCGGTCAGCCCCAGCATTTT.